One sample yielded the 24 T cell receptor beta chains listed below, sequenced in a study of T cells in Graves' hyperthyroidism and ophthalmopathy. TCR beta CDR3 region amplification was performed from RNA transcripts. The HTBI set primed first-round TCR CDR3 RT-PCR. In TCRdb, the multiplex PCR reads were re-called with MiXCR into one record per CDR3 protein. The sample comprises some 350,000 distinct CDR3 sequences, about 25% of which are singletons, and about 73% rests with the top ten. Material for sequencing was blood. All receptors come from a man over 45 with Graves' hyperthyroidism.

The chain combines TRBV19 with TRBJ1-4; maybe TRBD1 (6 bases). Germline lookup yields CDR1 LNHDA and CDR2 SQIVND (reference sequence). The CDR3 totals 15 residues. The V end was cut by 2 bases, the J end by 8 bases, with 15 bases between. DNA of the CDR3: TGTGCCAGTAGTATAAACAGGGTGGGTGAGGAAAAACTGTTTTTT. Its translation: CASSINRVGEEKLFF.

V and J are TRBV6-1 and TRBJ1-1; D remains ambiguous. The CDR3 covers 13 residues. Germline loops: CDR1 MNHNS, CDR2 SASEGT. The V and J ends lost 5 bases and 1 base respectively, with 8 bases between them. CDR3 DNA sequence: TGTGCCAGCAGTTTTCGACAGAACACTGAAGCTTTCTTT. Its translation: CASSFRQNTEAFF.

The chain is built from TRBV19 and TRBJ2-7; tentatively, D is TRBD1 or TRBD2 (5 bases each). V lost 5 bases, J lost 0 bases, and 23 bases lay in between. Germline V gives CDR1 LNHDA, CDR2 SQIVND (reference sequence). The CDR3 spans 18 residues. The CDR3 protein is CASSPRYRDPSISYEQYF. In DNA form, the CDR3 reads TGTGCCAGTAGTCCACGGTACCGGGACCCAAGTATCTCCTACGAGCAGTACTTC.

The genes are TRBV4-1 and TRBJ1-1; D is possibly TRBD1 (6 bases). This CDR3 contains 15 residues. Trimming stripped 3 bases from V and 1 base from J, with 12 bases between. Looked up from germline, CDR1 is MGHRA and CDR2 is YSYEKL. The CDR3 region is CASSHGVTGNTEAFF. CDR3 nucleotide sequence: TGCGCCAGCAGCCACGGAGTGACAGGGAACACTGAAGCTTTCTTT.

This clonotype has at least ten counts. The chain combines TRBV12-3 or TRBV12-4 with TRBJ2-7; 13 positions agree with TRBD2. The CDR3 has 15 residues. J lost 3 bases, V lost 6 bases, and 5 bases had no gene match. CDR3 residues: CASRRTSGSNYEQYF. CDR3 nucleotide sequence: TGTGCCAGCAGGAGGACTAGCGGGAGTAACTACGAGCAGTACTTC.

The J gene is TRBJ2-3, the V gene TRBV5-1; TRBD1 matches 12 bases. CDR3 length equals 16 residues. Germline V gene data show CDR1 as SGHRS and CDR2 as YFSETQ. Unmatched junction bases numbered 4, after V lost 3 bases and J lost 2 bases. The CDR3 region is CASSWDRGQDTDTQYF. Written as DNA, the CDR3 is TGCGCCAGCAGCTGGGACAGGGGGCAAGACACAGATACGCAGTATTTT.

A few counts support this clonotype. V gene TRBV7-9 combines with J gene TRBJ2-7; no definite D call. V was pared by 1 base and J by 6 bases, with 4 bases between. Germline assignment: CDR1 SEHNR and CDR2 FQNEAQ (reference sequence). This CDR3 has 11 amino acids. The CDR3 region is CASSLDLEQYF. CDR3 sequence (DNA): TGTGCCAGCAGCTTAGACCTCGAGCAGTACTTC.

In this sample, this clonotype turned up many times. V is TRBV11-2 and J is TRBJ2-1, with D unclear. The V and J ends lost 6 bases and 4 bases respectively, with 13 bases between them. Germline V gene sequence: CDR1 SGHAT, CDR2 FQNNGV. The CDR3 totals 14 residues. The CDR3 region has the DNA TGTGCCAGCAGTCGCTGGGGAACATACAATGAGCAGTTCTTC. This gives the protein CASSRWGTYNEQFF.

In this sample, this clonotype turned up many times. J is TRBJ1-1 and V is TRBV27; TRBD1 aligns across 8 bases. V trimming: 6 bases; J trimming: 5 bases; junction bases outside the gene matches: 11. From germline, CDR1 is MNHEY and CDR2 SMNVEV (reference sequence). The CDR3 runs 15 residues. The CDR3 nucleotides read TGTGCCAGCAGATATCGAGGACAGGGAGGTACTGAAGCTTTCTTT. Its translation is CASRYRGQGGTEAFF.

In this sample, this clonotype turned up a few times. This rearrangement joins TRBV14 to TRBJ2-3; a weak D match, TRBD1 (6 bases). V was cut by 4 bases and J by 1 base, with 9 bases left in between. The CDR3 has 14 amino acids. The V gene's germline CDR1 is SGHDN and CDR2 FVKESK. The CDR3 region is CASSRQARTDTQYF. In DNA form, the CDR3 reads TGTGCCAGCAGCCGACAGGCCCGCACAGATACGCAGTATTTT.

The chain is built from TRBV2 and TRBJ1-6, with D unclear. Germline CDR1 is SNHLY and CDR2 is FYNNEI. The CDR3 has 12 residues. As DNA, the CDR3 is TGTACCACCAGTATCATGGGTTCACCCCTCCACTTT. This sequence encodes CTTSIMGSPLHF.

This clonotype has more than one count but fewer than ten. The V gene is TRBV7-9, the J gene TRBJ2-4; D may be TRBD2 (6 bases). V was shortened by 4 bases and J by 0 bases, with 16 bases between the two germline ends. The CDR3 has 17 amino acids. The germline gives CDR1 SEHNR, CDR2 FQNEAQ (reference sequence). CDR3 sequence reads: CASSSLSGDLAKNIQYF. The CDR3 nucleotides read TGTGCCAGCAGCTCCCTCTCGGGAGACTTAGCCAAAAACATTCAGTACTTC.

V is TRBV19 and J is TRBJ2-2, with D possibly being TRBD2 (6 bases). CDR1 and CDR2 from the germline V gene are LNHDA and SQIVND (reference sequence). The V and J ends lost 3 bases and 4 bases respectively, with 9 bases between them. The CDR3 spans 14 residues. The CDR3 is CASSIAGSTGELFF. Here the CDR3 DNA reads TGTGCCAGTAGTATTGCGGGATCCACCGGGGAGCTGTTTTTT.

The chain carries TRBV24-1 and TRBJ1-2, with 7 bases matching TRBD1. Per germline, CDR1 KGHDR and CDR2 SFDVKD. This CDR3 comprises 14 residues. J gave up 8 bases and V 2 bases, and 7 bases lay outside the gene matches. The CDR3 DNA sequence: TGTGCCACCAGTGATTCTGGGACAGCTGGCGGCTACACCTTC. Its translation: CATSDSGTAGGYTF.

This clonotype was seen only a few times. CDR3 sequence reads: CASSSLAGGQETQYF. The CDR3 region has the DNA TGTGCCAGCAGCTCCCTAGCGGGAGGTCAAGAGACCCAGTACTTC. The rearrangement joins TRBV7-9 to TRBJ2-5; 11 nucleotides agree with TRBD2. V trimming: 4 bases; J trimming: 2 bases; junction bases outside the gene matches: 3. The V gene's germline CDR1 is SEHNR and CDR2 FQNEAQ (reference sequence). The CDR3 totals 15 residues.

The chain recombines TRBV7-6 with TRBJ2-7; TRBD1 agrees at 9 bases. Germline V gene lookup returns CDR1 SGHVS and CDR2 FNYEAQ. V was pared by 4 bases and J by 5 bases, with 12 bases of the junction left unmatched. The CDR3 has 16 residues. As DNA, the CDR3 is TGTGCCAGCAGCTCGCTGGGTGGACAGGGGTACAACGAGCAGTACTTC. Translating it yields CASSSLGGQGYNEQYF.

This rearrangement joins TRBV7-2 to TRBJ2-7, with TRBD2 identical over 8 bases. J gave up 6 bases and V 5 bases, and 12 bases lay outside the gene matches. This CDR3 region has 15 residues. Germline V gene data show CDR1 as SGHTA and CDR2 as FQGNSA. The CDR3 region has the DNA TGTGCCAGCAGCCCACAGGGACTAGGATCACCCGAGCAGTACTTC. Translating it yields CASSPQGLGSPEQYF. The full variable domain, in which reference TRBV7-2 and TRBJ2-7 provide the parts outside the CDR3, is GAGVSQSPSNKVTEKGKDVELRCDPISGHTALYWYRQSLGQGLEFLIYFQGNSAPDKSGLPSDRFSAERTGGSVSTLTIQRTQQEDSAVYLCASSPQGLGSPEQYFGPGTRLTVT.

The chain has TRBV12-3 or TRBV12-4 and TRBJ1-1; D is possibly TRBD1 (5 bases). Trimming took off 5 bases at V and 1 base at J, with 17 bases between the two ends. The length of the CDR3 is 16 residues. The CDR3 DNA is TGTGCCAGCAGTCACGCCCGACAGCGAGGGAACACTGAAGCTTTCTTT. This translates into CASSHARQRGNTEAFF.

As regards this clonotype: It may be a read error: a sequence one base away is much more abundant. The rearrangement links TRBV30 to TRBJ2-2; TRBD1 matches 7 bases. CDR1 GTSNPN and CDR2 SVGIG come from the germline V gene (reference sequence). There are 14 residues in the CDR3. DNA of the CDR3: TGTGCCTGGAGGAACAGGGGAAGTCCCGGGGAGCTGTTGTTT. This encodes CAWRNRGSPGELLF.

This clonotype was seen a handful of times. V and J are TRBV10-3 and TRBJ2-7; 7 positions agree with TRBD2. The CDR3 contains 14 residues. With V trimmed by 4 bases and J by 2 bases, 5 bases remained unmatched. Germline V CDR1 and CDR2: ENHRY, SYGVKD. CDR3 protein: CAISGAGETYEQYF. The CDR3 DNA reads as TGTGCCATCAGTGGGGCGGGAGAGACCTACGAGCAGTACTTC.

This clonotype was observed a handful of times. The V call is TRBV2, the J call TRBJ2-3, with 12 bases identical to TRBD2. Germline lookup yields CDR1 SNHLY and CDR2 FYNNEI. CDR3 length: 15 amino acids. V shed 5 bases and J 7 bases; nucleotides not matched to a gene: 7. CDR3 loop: CASSSASGRANTQYF. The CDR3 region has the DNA TGTGCCAGCAGTTCCGCTAGCGGGAGGGCAAATACGCAGTATTTT.

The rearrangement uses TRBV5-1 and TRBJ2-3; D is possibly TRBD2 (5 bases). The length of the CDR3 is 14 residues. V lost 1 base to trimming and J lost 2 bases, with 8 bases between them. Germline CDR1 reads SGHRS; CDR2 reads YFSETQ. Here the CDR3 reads CASSLIGLTDTQYF. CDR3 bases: TGCGCCAGCAGCTTGATAGGACTCACAGATACGCAGTATTTT. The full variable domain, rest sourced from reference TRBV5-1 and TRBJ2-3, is KAGVTQTPRYLIKTRGQQVTLSCSPISGHRSVSWYQQTPGQGLQFLFEYFSETQRNKGNFPGRFSGRQFSNSRSEMNVSTLELGDSALYLCASSLIGLTDTQYFGPGTRLTVL.

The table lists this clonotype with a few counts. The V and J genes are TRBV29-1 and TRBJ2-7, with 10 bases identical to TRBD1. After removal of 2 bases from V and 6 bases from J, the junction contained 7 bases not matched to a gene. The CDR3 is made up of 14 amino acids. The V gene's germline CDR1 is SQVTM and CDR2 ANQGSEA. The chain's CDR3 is CSVEREGDRGEQYF. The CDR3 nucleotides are TGCAGCGTTGAACGGGAGGGGGACAGGGGCGAGCAGTACTTC.

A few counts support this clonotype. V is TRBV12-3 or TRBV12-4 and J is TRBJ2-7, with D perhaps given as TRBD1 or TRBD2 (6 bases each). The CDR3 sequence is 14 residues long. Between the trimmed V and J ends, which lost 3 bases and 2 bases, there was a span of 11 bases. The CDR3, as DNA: TGTGCCAGCAGTTTTTCGGGGGCCCCCTACGAGCAGTACTTC. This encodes CASSFSGAPYEQYF.